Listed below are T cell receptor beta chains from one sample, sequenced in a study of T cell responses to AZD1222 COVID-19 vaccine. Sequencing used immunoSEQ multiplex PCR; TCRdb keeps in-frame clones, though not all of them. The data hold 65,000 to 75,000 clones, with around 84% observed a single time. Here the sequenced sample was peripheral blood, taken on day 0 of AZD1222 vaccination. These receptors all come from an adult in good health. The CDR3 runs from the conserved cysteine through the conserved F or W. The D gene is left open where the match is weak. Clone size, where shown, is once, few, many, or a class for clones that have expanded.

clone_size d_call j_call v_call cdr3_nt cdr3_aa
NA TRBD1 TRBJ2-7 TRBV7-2 TGTGCCAGCAGCCGGACAGGGAATTACGTGATGGAGCAGTACTTC CASSRTGNYVMEQYF
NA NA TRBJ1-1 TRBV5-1 TGCGCCAGCAGCTTGGGACAGGTTAACACTGAAGCTTTCTTT CASSLGQVNTEAFF
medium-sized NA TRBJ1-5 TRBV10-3 TGTGCCATCAGTGGAGGCGGGGGAGATCAGCCCCAGCATTTT CAISGGGGDQPQHF
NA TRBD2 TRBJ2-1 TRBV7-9 TGTGCCAGCAGCCCCCGACTAGCCGCGCTTGGACGCGATTACAATGAGCAGTTCTTC CASSPRLAALGRDYNEQFF
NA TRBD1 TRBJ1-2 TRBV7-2 TGTGCCAGCAGCGCCGGGACAGGGGTGGGCTACACCTTC CASSAGTGVGYTF
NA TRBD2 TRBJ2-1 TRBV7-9 TGTGCCAGCAGCGATCGGACTAGCGGGAGGGCGAGTGAGCAGTTCTTC CASSDRTSGRASEQFF
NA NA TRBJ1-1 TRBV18 TGTGCCAGCTCATCAGCCGGGACACGGAACACTGAAGCTTTCTTT CASSSAGTRNTEAFF
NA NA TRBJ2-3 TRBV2 TGTGCCAGCAACGCCTACCAGACAGATACGCAGTATTTT CASNAYQTDTQYF
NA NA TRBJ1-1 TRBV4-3 TGCGCCAGCAGCCAGGGGGGCAAGATGAACACTGAAGCTTTCTTT CASSQGGKMNTEAFF
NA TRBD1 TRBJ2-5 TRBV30 TGTGCCTGGAGTGTACAGGGGGTAGAGACCCAGTACTTC CAWSVQGVETQYF
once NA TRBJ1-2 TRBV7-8 TGTGCCAGCAGCTCTTCACAGGGCTATGGCTACACCTTC CASSSSQGYGYTF
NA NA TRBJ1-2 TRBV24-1 TGTGCCACCGGCATACAGGGAGGCGATGGCTACACCTTC CATGIQGGDGYTF
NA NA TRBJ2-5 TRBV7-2 TGTGCCAGCAGCTTAGTTGGCGGGTTCCAAGAGACCCAGTACTTC CASSLVGGFQETQYF
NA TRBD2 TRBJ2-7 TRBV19 TGTGCCAGTAGTATCGCCAGCGGGGGAAGCACCTACGAGCAGTACTTC CASSIASGGSTYEQYF
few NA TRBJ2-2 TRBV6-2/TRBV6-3 TGTGCCAGCAGTCCCCTACTTAGCCTAGCGGGGGAGCTGTTTTTT CASSPLLSLAGELFF
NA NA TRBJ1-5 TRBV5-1 TGCGCCAGCAGCTTGGGGGCTGGGGGTGGGAATCAGCCCCAGCATTTT CASSLGAGGGNQPQHF
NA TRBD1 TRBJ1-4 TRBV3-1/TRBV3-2 TGTGCCAGCAGCCAAGGGGACAGGGGAAGTGAAAAACTGTTTTTT CASSQGDRGSEKLFF
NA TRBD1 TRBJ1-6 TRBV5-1 TGCGCCAGCAGCCCGGACAGGGCCGGGTCACCCCTCCACTTT CASSPDRAGSPLHF
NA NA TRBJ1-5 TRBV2 TGTGCCAGCAGTGAAAGGTTCAGGGGACCCAATCAGCCCCAGCATTTT CASSERFRGPNQPQHF
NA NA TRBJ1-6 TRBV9 TGTGCCAGCAGCTCCACCGTTTCCGGGAATAATTCACCCCTCCACTTT CASSSTVSGNNSPLHF
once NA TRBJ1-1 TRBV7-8 TGTGCCACCTTCCCCCGGGATTTGAACACTGAAGCTTTCTTT CATFPRDLNTEAFF
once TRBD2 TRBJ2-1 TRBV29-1 TGCAGCGTTGAAGGGGAGGGGACTGTGGATGAGCAGTTCTTC CSVEGEGTVDEQFF
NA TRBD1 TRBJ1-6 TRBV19 TGTGCCAGTAGACAGACAGGGCAGAATTCACCCCTCCACTTT CASRQTGQNSPLHF
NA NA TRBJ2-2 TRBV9 TGTGCCAGCAGCGTACACACCGGGGAGCTGTTTTTT CASSVHTGELFF
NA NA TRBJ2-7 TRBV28 TGTGCCAGCATAAAAGGGCGGGACCGGGGTTTGGGCGAGCAGTACTTC CASIKGRDRGLGEQYF
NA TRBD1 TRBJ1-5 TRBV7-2 TGTGCCAGCAGCTTATTTGTGACAGGGGGCTCTCAGCCCCAGCATTTT CASSLFVTGGSQPQHF
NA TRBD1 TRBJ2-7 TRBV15 TGTGCCACCAGCAGAGTTGGACAGGGCTACGAGCAGTACTTC CATSRVGQGYEQYF
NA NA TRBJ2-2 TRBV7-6 TGTGCCAGCAGCCCCCGTGGGGGAACGAACACCGGGGAGCTGTTTTTT CASSPRGGTNTGELFF
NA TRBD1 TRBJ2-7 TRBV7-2 TGTGCCAGCAGCCCCTCGACAGGGTTTCACGAGCAGTACTTC CASSPSTGFHEQYF
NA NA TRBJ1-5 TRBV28 TGTGCCAGCAGTTTACCTTTCGGGGGGGCCTATCAGCCCCAGCATTTT CASSLPFGGAYQPQHF
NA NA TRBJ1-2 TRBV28 TGTGCCAGCAGTCTCCCCGGACAGACTTACTCTCATGGCTACACCTTC CASSLPGQTYSHGYTF
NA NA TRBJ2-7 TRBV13 TGTGCCAGCAGCTTAGGCCGACGAGATTACGAGCAGTACTTC CASSLGRRDYEQYF
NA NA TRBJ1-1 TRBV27 TGTGCCAGCAGCTCCTCTTACGCGGGTGGCGGGTTTGCTTTCTTT CASSSSYAGGGFAFF
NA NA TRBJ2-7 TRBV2 TGTGCCAGCAGTGAACCTCGCCAGGGTGGCGAGCAGTACTTC CASSEPRQGGEQYF
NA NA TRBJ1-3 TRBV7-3 TGTGCCAGCAGTATACAGGGATCTGGAAACACCATATATTTT CASSIQGSGNTIYF
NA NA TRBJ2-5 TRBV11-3 TGTGCCAGCAGCTTAGGCCTAGGGCGGCAAGAGACCCAGTACTTC CASSLGLGRQETQYF
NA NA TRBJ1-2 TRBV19 TGTGCCAGTAGTATTGGGGTCGCCTATGGCTACACCTTC CASSIGVAYGYTF
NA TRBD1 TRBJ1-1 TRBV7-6 TGTGCCAGCAGCTGGCAAGCCAGGGGGCGGGACACTGAAGCTTTCTTT CASSWQARGRDTEAFF
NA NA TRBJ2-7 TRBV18 TGTGCCAGCTCCCCAGGGGCTGTTTCCTACGAGCAGTACTTC CASSPGAVSYEQYF
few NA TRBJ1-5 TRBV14 TGTGCCAGCAGCCAAGATGCCGGGGCGGGACAGCCCCAGCATTTT CASSQDAGAGQPQHF
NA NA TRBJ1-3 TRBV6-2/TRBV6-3 TGTGCCAGCAGTCCGGACAGTGGCTCTGGAAACACCATATATTTT CASSPDSGSGNTIYF
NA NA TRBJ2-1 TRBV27 TGTGCCAGCAGTTTAATAAACAATGAGCAGTTCTTC CASSLINNEQFF
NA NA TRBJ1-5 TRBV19 TGTGCCAGTAGAGTGAGACAGGACCATCAGCCCCAGCATTTT CASRVRQDHQPQHF
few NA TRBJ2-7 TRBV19 TGTGCCAGTAGTCGGAGTTGGGACCGGGGGGAGCAGTACTTC CASSRSWDRGEQYF
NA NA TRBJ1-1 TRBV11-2 TGTGCCAGCAGCTTAGCGGTAGGGGTCGTAACGACTGAAGCTTTCTTT CASSLAVGVVTTEAFF
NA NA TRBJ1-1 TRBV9 TGTGCCAGCAGCGTAGCTCTGGGATGGGACACTGAAGCTTTCTTT CASSVALGWDTEAFF
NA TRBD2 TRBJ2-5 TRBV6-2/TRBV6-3 TGTGCCAGCAGTCCCCTACTAGCGGGGGACCAGAGAGAGACCCAGTACTTC CASSPLLAGDQRETQYF
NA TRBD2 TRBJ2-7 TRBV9 TGTGCCAGCAGCGTAGGGGTCGGGCTAGCGGGGTACGAGCAGTACTTC CASSVGVGLAGYEQYF
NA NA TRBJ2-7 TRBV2 TGTGCCAGCAGCGCCCTCTACGAGCAGTACTTC CASSALYEQYF
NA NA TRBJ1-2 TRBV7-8 TGTGCCAGCAGCTTAATGCCGGGTTTGACTAACTATGGCTACACCTTC CASSLMPGLTNYGYTF
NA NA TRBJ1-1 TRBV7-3 TGTGCCAGCAGCCATTCCCTCGACAGTGCGGCTTTCTTT CASSHSLDSAAFF